This T cell receptor (beta chain) was recovered during a study of regulatory T cells in long-lasting Graves disease. Findings of the study overall: TRBV28, TRBJ1-2 and TRBJ2-5 were favored in persistent disease.

Described time point: persistent/refractory GD, antithyroid drugs over 5 years with positive TRAb. PBMC-derived RNA was used for the TCR library. Note on this clonotype: Its matching antigen is unknown.

CDR1 and CDR2 (germline): SGHAT, FQNNGV. The CDR3 spans 16 residues. Trimming took 3 bases from V and 0 from J, leaving 14 bases between them. Building the TCR beta libraries relied on iRepertoire HTBI primers, and CDR3 regions underwent Arm-PCR. TCRdb analysed the multiplex PCR reads with MiXCR anew, one entry per CDR3 protein. The sample holds 400,000 to 600,000 distinct CDR3 sequences, 20% to 25% seen once. The TCR comes from a female donor with Graves disease. The genes are TRBV11-2 and TRBJ2-5; D is perhaps TRBD2 (6 bases). The specimen comprised peripheral blood mononuclear cells (PBMCs), sampled when the disease was refractory, from a patient treated with antithyroid drugs. The CDR3 here is CASSLQIRDYQETQYF. Here the CDR3 DNA reads TGTGCCAGCAGCTTGCAGATCCGGGACTACCAAGAGACCCAGTACTTC.